This T cell receptor beta chain was observed in a study of early T cells in non-severe SARS-CoV-2 infection. Study background: Sequencing was performed on bulk RNA from unsorted whole blood, leaving chains unpaired. Findings of the study overall: VDJdb matching skewed toward anti-spike CD8 responses, missing private and CD4 specificities.

The germline V gene encodes CDR1 SQVTM and CDR2 ANQGSEA. This CDR3 has 13 amino acids. The germline V and J ends were trimmed by 6 bases and 2 bases, with 14 bases remaining between them. From the 5' RACE reads, TCRdb called clonotypes with MiXCR, one entry per CDR3 protein. Among 50,000 to 65,000 distinct CDR3 sequences listed, around 13% were seen once. The sample holds a few counts of this clonotype. The target antigen is unknown. Sequencing input: whole blood. This receptor was obtained from an adult who was a healthcare worker with PCR-confirmed SARS-CoV-2 infection or an uninfected control (not recorded which). The rearrangement uses TRBV29-1 and TRBJ2-7; D gene uncertain. CDR3 amino acids: CSVLDGYTYEQYF. CDR3 nucleotides: TGCAGCGTCCTAGACGGGTATACCTACGAGCAGTACTTC.